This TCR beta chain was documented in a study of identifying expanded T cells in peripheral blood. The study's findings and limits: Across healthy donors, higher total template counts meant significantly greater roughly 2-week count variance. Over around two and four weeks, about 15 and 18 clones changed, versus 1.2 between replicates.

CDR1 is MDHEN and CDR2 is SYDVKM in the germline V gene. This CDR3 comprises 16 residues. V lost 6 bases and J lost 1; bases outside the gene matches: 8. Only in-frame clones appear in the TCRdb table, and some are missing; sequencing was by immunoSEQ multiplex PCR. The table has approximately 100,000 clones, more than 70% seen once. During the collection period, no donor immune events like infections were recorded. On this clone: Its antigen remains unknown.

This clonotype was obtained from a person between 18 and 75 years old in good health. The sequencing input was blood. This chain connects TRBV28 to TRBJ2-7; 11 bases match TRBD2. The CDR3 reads CASRGTSGSGSYEQYF. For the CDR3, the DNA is TGTGCCAGCAGGGGGACTAGCGGATCGGGGTCCTACGAGCAGTACTTC.